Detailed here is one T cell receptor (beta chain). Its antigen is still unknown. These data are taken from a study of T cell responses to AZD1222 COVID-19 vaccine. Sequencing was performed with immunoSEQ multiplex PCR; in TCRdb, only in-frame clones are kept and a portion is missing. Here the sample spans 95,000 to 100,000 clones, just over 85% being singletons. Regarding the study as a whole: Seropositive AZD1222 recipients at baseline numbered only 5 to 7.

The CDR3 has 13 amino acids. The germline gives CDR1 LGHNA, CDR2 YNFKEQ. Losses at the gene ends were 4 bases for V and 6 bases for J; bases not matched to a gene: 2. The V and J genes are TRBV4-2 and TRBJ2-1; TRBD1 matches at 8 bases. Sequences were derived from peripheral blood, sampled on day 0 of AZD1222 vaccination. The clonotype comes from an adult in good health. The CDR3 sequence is CASSLGTGNEQFF. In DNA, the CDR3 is TGTGCCAGCAGCCTAGGGACAGGCAATGAGCAGTTCTTC.